This T cell receptor (beta chain) came from a study of T cells after yellow fever vaccination. This clonotype has just a few counts. Its cognate antigen is unknown. TCRdb itself ran the 5' RACE reads through MiXCR, one entry per CDR3 protein. There are a few hundred thousand distinct CDR3 sequences in the sample; under 25% occur only once, and 14% lies in the top ten. The CDR3 is 13 residues long. Trimming took 4 bases from V and 8 from J; bases not matched to a gene: 4. Germline CDR1 is LGHNA and CDR2 is YSLEER. Whole-study results and caveats: Shared CD4/CD8 clonotypes were a small share, likely from convergent recombination. Weaker in magnitude, the secondary response showed a faster peak on day 5 versus 15.

Sequenced material: PBMCs, taken 15 days after the yellow fever booster vaccination. This sequence originates from a man between 25 and 39 years old who received the YFV17D yellow fever vaccine. The rearrangement links TRBV4-3 to TRBJ1-2; 10 bases map to TRBD1. CDR3 nucleotide sequence: TGCGCCAGCAGCCGAGACAGGGGGCAAGGCTACACCTTC. Translation gives CASSRDRGQGYTF.